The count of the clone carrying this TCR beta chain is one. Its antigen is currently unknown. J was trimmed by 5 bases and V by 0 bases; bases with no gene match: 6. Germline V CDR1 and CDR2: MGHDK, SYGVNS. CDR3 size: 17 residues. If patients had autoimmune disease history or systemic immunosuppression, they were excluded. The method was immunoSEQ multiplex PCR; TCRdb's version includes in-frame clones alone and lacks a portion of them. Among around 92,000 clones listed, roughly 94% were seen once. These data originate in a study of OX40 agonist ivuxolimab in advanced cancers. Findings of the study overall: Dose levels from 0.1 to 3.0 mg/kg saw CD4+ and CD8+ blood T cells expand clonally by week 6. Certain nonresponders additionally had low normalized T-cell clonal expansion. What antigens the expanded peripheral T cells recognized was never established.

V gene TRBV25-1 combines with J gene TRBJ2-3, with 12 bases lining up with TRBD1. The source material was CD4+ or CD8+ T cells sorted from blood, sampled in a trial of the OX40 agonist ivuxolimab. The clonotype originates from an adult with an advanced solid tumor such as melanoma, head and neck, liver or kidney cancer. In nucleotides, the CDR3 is TGTGCCAGCAGTGAATACCCGGGACAGGGGGCGGGAGATACGCAGTATTTT. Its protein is CASSEYPGQGAGDTQYF.